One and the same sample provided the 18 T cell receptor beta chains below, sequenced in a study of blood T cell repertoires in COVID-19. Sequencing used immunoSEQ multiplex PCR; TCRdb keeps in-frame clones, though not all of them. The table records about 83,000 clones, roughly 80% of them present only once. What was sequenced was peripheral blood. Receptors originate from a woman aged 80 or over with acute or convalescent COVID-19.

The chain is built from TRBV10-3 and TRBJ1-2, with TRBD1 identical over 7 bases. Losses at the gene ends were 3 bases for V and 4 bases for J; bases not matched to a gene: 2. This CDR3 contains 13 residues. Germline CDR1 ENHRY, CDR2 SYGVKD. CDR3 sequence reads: CAISDQGGYGYTF. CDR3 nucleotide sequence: TGTGCCATCAGTGATCAGGGGGGCTATGGCTACACCTTC.

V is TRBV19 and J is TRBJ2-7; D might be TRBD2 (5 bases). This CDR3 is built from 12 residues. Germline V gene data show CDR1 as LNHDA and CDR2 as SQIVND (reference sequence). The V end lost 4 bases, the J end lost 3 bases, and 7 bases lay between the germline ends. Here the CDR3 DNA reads TGTGCCAGTAGTACGGGAAGCTACGAGCAGTACTTC. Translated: CASSTGSYEQYF. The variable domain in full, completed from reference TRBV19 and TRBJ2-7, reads DGGITQSPKYLFRKEGQNVTLSCEQNLNHDAMYWYRQDPGQGLRLIYYSQIVNDFQKGDIAEGYSVSREKKESFPLTVTSAQKNPTAFYLCASSTGSYEQYFGPGTRLTVT.

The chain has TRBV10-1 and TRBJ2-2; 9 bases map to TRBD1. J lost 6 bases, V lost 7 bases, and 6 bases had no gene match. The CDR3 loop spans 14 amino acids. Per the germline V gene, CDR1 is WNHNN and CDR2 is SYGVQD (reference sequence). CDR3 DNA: TGCGCCAGCAAGTCGGGACAGGGTCCCGGGGAGCTGTTTTTT. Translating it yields CASKSGQGPGELFF.

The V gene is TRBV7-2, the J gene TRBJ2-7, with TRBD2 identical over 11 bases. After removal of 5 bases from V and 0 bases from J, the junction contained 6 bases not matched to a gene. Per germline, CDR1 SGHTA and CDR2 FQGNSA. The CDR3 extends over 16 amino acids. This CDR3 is CASSRGTSGLSYEQYF. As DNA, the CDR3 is TGTGCCAGCAGCCGCGGGACTAGCGGCCTCTCCTACGAGCAGTACTTC.

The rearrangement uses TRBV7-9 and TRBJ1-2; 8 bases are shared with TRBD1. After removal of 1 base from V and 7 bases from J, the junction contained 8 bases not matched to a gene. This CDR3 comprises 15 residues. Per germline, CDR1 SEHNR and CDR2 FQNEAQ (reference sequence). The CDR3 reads CASSLVQGASPGYTF. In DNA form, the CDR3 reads TGTGCCAGCAGCTTAGTGCAGGGGGCGAGTCCTGGCTACACCTTC.

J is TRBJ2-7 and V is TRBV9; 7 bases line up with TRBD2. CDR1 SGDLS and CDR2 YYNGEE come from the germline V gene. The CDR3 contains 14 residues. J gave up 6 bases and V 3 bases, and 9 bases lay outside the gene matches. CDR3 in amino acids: CASSARGESGEQYF. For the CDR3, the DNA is TGTGCCAGCAGCGCCCGGGGGGAGAGTGGCGAGCAGTACTTC. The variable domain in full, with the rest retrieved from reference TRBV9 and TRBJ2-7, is DSGVTQTPKHLITATGQRVTLRCSPRSGDLSVYWYQQSLDQGLQFLIQYYNGEERAKGNILERFSAQQFPDLHSELNLSSLELGDSALYFCASSARGESGEQYFGPGTRLTVT.

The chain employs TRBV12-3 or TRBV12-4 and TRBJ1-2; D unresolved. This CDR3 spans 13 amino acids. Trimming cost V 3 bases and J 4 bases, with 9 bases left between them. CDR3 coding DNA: TGTGCCAGCAGTTTTGGGCTGATCTATGGCTACACCTTC. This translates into CASSFGLIYGYTF.

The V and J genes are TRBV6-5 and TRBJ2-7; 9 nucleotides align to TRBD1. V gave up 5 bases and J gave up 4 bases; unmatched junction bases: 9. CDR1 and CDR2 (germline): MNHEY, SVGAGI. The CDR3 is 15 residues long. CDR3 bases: TGTGCCAGCAGTCAATACAGGGGGCCAGGGTACGAGCAGTACTTC. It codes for CASSQYRGPGYEQYF.

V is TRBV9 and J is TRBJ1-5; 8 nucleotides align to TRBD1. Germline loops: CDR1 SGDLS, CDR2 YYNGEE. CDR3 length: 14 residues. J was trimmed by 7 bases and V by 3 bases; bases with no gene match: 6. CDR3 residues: CASSGGQGDQPQHF. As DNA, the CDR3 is TGTGCCAGCAGCGGCGGACAGGGAGACCAGCCCCAGCATTTT. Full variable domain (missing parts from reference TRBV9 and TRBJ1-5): DSGVTQTPKHLITATGQRVTLRCSPRSGDLSVYWYQQSLDQGLQFLIQYYNGEERAKGNILERFSAQQFPDLHSELNLSSLELGDSALYFCASSGGQGDQPQHFGDGTRLSIL.

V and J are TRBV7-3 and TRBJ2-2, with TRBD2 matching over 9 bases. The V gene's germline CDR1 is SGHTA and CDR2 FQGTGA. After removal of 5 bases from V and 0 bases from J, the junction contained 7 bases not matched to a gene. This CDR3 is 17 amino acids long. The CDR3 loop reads CASSGAGGPTNTGELFF. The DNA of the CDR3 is TGTGCCAGCAGCGGAGCGGGGGGACCTACGAACACCGGGGAGCTGTTTTTT. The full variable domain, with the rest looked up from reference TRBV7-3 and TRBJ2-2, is GAGVSQTPSNKVTEKGKYVELRCDPISGHTALYWYRQSLGQGPEFLIYFQGTGAADDSGLPNDRFFAVRPEGSVSTLKIQRTERGDSAVYLCASSGAGGPTNTGELFFGEGSRLTVL.

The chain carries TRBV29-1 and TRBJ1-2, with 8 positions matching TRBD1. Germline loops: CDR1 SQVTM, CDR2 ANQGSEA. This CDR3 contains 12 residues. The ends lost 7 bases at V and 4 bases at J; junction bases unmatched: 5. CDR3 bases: TGCAGCGCCGACAGGGGTACCTATGGCTACACCTTC. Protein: CSADRGTYGYTF. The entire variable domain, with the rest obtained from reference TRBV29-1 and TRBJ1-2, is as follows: SAVISQKPSRDICQRGTSLTIQCQVDSQVTMMFWYRQQPGQSLTLIATANQGSEATYESGFVIDKFPISRPNLTFSTLTVSNMSPEDSSIYLCSADRGTYGYTFGSGTRLTVV.

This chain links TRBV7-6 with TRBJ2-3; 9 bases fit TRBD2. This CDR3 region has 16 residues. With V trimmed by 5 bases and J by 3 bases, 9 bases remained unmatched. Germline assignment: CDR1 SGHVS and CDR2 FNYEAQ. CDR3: CASSPRGGAGTDTQYF. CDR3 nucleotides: TGTGCCAGCAGCCCGCGCGGGGGGGCCGGGACAGATACGCAGTATTTT.

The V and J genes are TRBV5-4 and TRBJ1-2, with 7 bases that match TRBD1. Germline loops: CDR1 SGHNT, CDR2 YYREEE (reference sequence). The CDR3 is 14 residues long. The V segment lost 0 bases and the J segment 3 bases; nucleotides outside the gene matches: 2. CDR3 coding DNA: TGTGCCAGCAGCTTGGGACAGGGAGACTATGGCTACACCTTC. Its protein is CASSLGQGDYGYTF. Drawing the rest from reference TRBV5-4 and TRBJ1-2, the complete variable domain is ETGVTQSPTHLIKTRGQQVTLRCSSQSGHNTVSWYQQALGQGPQFIFQYYREEENGRGNFPPRFSGLQFPNYSSELNVNALELDDSALYLCASSLGQGDYGYTFGSGTRLTVV.

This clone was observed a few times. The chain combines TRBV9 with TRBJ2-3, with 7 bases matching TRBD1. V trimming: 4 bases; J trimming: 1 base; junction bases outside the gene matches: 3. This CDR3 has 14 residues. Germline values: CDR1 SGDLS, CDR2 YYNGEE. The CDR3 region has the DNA TGTGCCAGCAGCATCGGACAGGGCACAGATACGCAGTATTTT. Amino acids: CASSIGQGTDTQYF.

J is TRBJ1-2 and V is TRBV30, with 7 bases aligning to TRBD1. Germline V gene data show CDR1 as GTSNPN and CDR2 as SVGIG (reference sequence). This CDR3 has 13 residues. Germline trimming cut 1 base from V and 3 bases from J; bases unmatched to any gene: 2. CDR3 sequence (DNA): TGTGCCTGGAGTGCGACAGGGCACTATGGCTACACCTTC. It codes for CAWSATGHYGYTF.

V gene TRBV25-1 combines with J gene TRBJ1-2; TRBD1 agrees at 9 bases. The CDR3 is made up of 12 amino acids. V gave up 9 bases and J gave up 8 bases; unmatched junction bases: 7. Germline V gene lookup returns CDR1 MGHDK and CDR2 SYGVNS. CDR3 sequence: CASQRDREGYTF. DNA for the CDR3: TGTGCCAGTCAAAGGGACAGGGAGGGCTACACCTTC.

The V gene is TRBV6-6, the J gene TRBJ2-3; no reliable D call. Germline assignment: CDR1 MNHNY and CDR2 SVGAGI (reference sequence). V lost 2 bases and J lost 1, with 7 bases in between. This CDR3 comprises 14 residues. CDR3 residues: CASSYNIGTDTQYF. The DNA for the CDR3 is TGTGCCAGCAGTTACAATATCGGCACAGATACGCAGTATTTT.

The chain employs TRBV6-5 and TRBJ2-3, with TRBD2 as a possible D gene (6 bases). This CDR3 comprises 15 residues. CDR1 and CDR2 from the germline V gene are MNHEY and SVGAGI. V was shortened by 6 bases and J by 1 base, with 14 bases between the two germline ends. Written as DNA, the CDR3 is TGTGCCAGCAGCCGCCTTTCGGGAGGCACAGATACGCAGTATTTT. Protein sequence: CASSRLSGGTDTQYF.